This entry lists 8 T cell receptor beta chains sequenced from one sample in a study of T cells in Graves' hyperthyroidism and ophthalmopathy. The CDR3 regions of TCR beta were amplified from RNA transcripts. In the first-round RT-PCR of the TCR CDR3, the HTBI primer set was used. TCRdb analysed the multiplex PCR reads with MiXCR anew, one entry per CDR3 protein. The repertoire holds a few hundred thousand distinct CDR3 sequences, with 15% to 18% as singletons. Sample: blood. The receptor source for this set is a woman aged 18-29 years with Graves' hyperthyroidism that later progressed to Graves' ophthalmopathy.

This clonotype was detected many times. This chain uses TRBV27 with TRBJ1-1; D unresolved. The length of the CDR3 is 15 residues. Per the germline V gene, CDR1 is MNHEY and CDR2 is SMNVEV (reference sequence). V was clipped by 8 bases and J by 0 bases, with 16 bases between them. The CDR3 DNA reads TGTGCCAGCCAAAGGATGGGGAAGGTGAACACTGAAGCTTTCTTT. Amino acid sequence: CASQRMGKVNTEAFF.

This clonotype was seen at least ten times. The rearrangement joins TRBV18 to TRBJ1-4; D is ambiguous. V shed 3 bases and J shed 4 bases, with 3 bases lying between them. Looked up from germline, CDR1 is KGHSH and CDR2 is LQKENI. The CDR3 loop spans 12 amino acids. The CDR3 DNA follows: TGTGCCAGCTCACCCTATAATGAAAAACTGTTTTTT. Translated, it gives CASSPYNEKLFF.

There are many counts of this clonotype. The chain has TRBV20-1 and TRBJ2-3; maybe TRBD2 (6 bases). Germline values: CDR1 DFQATT, CDR2 SNEGSKA (reference sequence). The CDR3 totals 14 residues. The germline V and J ends were trimmed by 3 bases and 2 bases, with 12 bases remaining between them. The CDR3 sequence: CSASPTSFTDTQYF. The CDR3 bases are TGCAGTGCTAGTCCCACTAGCTTCACAGATACGCAGTATTTT.

This clonotype was observed many times. The CDR3 spells CASSFGLVGQPQHF. The CDR3 region has the DNA TGTGCCAGCAGTTTCGGGTTAGTTGGTCAGCCCCAGCATTTT. The J gene is TRBJ1-5, the V gene TRBV28; no definite D call. Trimming cost V 3 bases and J 6 bases, with 12 bases left between them. Germline CDR1 MDHEN, CDR2 SYDVKM. The CDR3 sequence is 14 residues long.

The DNA for the CDR3 is TGTGCCAGCACCCAGGGGGAGCGGGGCTACGAGCAGTACTTC. As protein: CASTQGERGYEQYF. The gene calls are TRBV6-1 and TRBJ2-7; D may correspond to TRBD1 or TRBD2 (7 bases each). Germline-derived CDR1 and CDR2 are MNHNS and SASEGT. Trimming left V 7 bases short and J 3 bases short, with 16 bases between. This CDR3 spans 14 amino acids.

This chain connects TRBV5-5 to TRBJ2-5; D remains ambiguous. Trimming left V 0 bases short and J 2 bases short, with 8 bases between. The CDR3 runs 14 residues. Germline V gives CDR1 SGHKS, CDR2 YYEKEE (reference sequence). The CDR3 region is CASSLAYSQETQYF. The CDR3 DNA reads TGTGCCAGCAGCTTGGCCTATTCTCAAGAGACCCAGTACTTC. The whole variable domain, remainder taken from reference TRBV5-5 and TRBJ2-5, is DAGVTQSPTHLIKTRGQQVTLRCSPISGHKSVSWYQQVLGQGPQFIFQYYEKEERGRGNFPDRFSARQFPNYSSELNVNALLLGDSALYLCASSLAYSQETQYFGPGTRLLVL.

There are many counts of this clonotype. The chain has TRBV7-8 and TRBJ2-7; D is possibly TRBD1 (5 bases). Trimming left V 5 bases short and J 7 bases short, with 12 bases between. Germline lookup yields CDR1 SGHVS and CDR2 FQNEAQ. The CDR3 sequence is 12 residues long. The CDR3 here is CASSPGKGEQYF. CDR3 bases: TGTGCCAGCAGCCCCGGTAAGGGGGAGCAGTACTTC.

This chain uses TRBV29-1 with TRBJ2-1; D uncertain. V lost 8 bases, J lost 4 bases, and 15 bases lay in between. CDR3 length: 13 residues. The V gene's germline CDR1 is SQVTM and CDR2 ANQGSEA. The CDR3 DNA reads as TGCAGCCCCCAGAGGTTGGGGTACAATGAGCAGTTCTTC. Translation gives CSPQRLGYNEQFF.